Included here is one T cell receptor beta chain sequence, with context. What antigen it recognizes has not been identified. Qualities for individual bases were not recorded, and no much larger clone is one base off. This record belongs to a study of T cell repertoires in cytomegalovirus infection (dated by TCRdb to the late 2010s). For the study in its entirety: Recently identified HLA-C-restricted CMV epitopes, whose presentation resists viral immunomodulation, were targeted by peptide stimulations together with well-studied HLA-B-restricted epitopes. Because public TCR beta signatures pointed to carriage of CMV infection together with the matching HLA type, the HLA type of each donor mattered for the analysis.

For sequencing, an Illumina HiSeq 1500 was employed. The public reads were reprocessed in TCRdb via fastp at Q25 and MiXCR, keeping in-frame beta chains. Each entry merges the rows of one CDR3 protein and shows their most common DNA and genes. Recorded for this sample are 380,000 or so distinct CDR3 sequences; roughly 34% of them occurred a single time. The ten largest clones add up to about 14% of the sample. Results and caveats for the whole study, not just this receptor: In both this cohort and an independent cohort of 350 to 400 donors, the cumulative frequency of public TCR beta family members distinguished carriers of CMV infection plus the relevant HLA type. The ex vivo response was dominated by HLA-C-restricted CMV-specific TCR beta clonotypes, which also provided the single most frequent clonotype in two of eight donors.

The germline V gene (reference sequence) supplies CDR1 MNHNY and CDR2 SVGAGI. The CDR3 contains 22 residues, cysteine and phenylalanine counted. Only the CDR3 part of the read is kept: 66 bases, read in frame from the first base. V loses 11 bases at its end and J loses 0 bases; junction bases beyond the gene matches: 31. The treatment or condition label, read with the paper, signifies: in vitro stimulation with specific CMV peptide epitopes to enrich CMV-specific T cells. The receptor was derived from a human donor in good health (CMV status not recorded). Some clones in this sample may be carry-over from other donors' samples. Source: cultured PBMCs, taken from culture after CMV antigen stimulation. Here the chain combines TRBV6-6 and TRBJ1-1, and TRBD1 matches 9 of the central bases. The CDR3 corresponds to CAHPAPFTIQGADLELNTEAFF. The sequenced DNA: TGTGCCCACCCGGCCCCATTCACGATACAGGGGGCGGATTTAGAACTGAACACTGAAGCTTTCTTT.